The clone carrying this TCR beta chain was seen only once. The antigen remains undetermined. The V gene lost 5 bases and the J gene lost 6 bases, with 11 bases spanning the gap. This CDR3 is built from 12 residues. Germline CDR1 is MNHNS and CDR2 is SASEGT. Treatment denoted: 10-day PBMC culture with coronavirus spike peptide pools or control peptides (ViraFEST assay). ViraFEST grew antigen-specific T cells using peptide pools, then sequenced TCRs. These data are taken from a study of vaccination and CD4 T cells after COVID-19. The Oncomine TCR Beta short-read assay sequenced DNA from cultured CD4+ T cells. TCRdb re-called the PCR reads through MiXCR, storing one row per CDR3 protein. The sample has some 11,000 distinct CDR3 sequences; about 60% are singletons.

The sample was CD4+ T cells from blood, cultured in vitro, taken before SARS-CoV-2 vaccination. The receptor was derived from a human donor who had recovered from COVID-19. The rearrangement joins TRBV6-1 to TRBJ2-7; D may be TRBD1 or TRBD2 (6 bases each). DNA for the CDR3: TGTGCCAGCAGTCGGGGGCCTGGCGAGCAGTACTTC. It is translated as CASSRGPGEQYF.